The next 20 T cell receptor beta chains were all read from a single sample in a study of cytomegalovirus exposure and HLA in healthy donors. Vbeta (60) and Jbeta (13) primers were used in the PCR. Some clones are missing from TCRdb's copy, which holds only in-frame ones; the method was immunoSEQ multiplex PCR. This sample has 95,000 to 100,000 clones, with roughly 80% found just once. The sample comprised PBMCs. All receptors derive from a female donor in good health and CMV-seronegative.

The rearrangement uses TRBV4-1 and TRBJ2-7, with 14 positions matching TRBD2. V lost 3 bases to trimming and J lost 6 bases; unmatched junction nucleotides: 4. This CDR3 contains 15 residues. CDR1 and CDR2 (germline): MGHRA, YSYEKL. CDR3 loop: CASSHPGTSGSEQYF. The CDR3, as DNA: TGCGCCAGCAGCCATCCCGGGACTAGCGGGAGCGAGCAGTACTTC.

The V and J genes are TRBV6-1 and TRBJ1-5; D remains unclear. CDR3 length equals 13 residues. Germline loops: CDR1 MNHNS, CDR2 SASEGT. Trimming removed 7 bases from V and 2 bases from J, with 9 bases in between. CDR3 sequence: CASMERGNQPQHF. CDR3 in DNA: TGTGCCAGCATGGAGAGGGGCAATCAGCCCCAGCATTTT.

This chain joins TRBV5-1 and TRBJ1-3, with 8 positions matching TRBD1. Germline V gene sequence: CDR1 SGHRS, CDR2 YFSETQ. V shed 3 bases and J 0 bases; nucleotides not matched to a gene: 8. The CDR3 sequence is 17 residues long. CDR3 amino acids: CASSSGQGHLSGNTIYF. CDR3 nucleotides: TGCGCCAGCAGCTCAGGACAGGGACACCTCTCTGGAAACACCATATATTTT. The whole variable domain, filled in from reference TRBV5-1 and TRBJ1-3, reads KAGVTQTPRYLIKTRGQQVTLSCSPISGHRSVSWYQQTPGQGLQFLFEYFSETQRNKGNFPGRFSGRQFSNSRSEMNVSTLELGDSALYLCASSSGQGHLSGNTIYFGEGSWLTVV.

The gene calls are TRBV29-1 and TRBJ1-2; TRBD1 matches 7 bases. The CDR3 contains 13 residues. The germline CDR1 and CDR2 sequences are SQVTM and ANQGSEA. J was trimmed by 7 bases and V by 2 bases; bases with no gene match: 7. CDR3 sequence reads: CSVELRGAPGYTF. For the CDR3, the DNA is TGCAGCGTTGAACTCAGGGGGGCGCCTGGCTACACCTTC.

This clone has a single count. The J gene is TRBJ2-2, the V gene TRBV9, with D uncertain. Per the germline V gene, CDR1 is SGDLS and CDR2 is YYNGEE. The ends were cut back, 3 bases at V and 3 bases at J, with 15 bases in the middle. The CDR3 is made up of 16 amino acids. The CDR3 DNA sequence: TGTGCCAGCAGCGCCCCCCTGGGCGCTTACACCGGGGAGCTGTTTTTT. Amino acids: CASSAPLGAYTGELFF.

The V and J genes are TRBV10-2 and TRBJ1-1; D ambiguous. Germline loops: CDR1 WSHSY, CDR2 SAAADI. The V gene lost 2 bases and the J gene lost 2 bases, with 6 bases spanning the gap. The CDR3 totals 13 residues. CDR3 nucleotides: TGCGCCAGCAGTGAGGGGCGAAACACTGAAGCTTTCTTT. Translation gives CASSEGRNTEAFF.

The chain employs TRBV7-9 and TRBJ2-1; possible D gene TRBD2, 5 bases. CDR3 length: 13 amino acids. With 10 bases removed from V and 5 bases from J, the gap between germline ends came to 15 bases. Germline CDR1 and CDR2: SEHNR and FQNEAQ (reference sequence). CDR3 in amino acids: CAIPRRRHNEQFF. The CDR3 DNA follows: TGTGCCATCCCGCGGCGGAGGCACAATGAGCAGTTCTTC.

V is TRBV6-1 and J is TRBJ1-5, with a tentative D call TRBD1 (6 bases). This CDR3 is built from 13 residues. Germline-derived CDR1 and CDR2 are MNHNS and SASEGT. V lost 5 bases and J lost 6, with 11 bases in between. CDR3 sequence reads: CASSLTGSQPQHF. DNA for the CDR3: TGTGCCAGCAGTTTAACAGGGAGTCAGCCCCAGCATTTT.

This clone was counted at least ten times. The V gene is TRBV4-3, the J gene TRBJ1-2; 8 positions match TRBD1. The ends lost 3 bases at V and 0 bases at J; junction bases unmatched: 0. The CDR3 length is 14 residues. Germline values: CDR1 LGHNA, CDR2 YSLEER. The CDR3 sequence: CASSQDRANYGYTF. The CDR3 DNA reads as TGCGCCAGCAGCCAGGACAGGGCTAACTATGGCTACACCTTC.

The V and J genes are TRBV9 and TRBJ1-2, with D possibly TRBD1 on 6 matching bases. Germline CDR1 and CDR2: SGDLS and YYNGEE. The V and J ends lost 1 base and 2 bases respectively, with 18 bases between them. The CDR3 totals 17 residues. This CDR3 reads CASSVNPQGGENYGYTF. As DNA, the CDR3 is TGTGCCAGCAGCGTAAATCCCCAAGGGGGGGAGAACTATGGCTACACCTTC.

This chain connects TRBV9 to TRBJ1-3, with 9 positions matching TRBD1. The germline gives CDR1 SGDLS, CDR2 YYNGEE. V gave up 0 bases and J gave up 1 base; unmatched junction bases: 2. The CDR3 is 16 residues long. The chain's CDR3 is CASSVAGTGSGNTIYF. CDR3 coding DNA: TGTGCCAGCAGCGTAGCTGGGACAGGGTCTGGAAACACCATATATTTT. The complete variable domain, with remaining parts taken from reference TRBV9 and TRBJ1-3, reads DSGVTQTPKHLITATGQRVTLRCSPRSGDLSVYWYQQSLDQGLQFLIQYYNGEERAKGNILERFSAQQFPDLHSELNLSSLELGDSALYFCASSVAGTGSGNTIYFGEGSWLTVV.

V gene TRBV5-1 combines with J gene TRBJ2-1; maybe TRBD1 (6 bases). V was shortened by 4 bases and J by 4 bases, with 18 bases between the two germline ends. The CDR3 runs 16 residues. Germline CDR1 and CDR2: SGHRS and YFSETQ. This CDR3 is CASSGTRDTVYNEQFF. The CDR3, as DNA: TGCGCCAGCAGCGGTACCCGGGACACCGTATACAATGAGCAGTTCTTC.

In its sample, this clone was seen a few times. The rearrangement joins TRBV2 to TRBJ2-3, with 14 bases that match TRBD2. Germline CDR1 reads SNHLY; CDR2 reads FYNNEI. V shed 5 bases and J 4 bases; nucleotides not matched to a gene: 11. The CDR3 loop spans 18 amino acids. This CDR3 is CASSRLAGGPGRPDTQYF. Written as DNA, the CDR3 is TGTGCCAGCAGTCGACTAGCGGGAGGGCCAGGTCGACCAGATACGCAGTATTTT. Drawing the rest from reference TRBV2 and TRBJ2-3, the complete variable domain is EPEVTQTPSHQVTQMGQEVILRCVPISNHLYFYWYRQILGQKVEFLVSFYNNEISEKSEIFDDQFSVERPDGSNFTLKIRSTKLEDSAMYFCASSRLAGGPGRPDTQYFGPGTRLTVL.

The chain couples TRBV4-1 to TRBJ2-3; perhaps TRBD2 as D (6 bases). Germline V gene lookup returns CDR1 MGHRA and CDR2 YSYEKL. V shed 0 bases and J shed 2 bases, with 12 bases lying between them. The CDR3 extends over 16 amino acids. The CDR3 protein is CASSQDYAGFTDTQYF. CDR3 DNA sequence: TGCGCCAGCAGCCAAGACTACGCGGGGTTCACAGATACGCAGTATTTT.

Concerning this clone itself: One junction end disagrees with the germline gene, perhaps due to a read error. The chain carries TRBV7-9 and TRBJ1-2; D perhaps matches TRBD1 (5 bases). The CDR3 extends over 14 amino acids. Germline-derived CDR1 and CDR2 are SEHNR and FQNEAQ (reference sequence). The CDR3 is CSSSTGLTNYGYTF. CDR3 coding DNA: TGTTCCAGCAGCACGGGACTGACTAACTATGGCTACACCTTC.

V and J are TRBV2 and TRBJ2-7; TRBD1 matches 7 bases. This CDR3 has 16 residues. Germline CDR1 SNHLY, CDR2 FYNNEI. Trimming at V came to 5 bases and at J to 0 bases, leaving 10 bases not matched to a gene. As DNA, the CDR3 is TGTGCCAGCAGTCTAACTTTAGACAGGGTCTCCTACGAGCAGTACTTC. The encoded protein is CASSLTLDRVSYEQYF.

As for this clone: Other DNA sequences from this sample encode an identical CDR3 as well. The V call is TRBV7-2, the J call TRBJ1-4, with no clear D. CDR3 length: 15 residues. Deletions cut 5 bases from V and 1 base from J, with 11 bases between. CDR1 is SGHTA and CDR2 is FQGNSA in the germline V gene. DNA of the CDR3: TGTGCCAGCAGCCCGTCAGGCAGAACTAATGAAAAACTGTTTTTT. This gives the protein CASSPSGRTNEKLFF.

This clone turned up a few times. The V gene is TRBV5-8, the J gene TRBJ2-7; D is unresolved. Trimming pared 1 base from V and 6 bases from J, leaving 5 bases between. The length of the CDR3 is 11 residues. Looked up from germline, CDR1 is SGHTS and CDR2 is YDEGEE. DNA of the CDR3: TGTGCCAGCAGCTTGTCGAGCGAGCAGTACTTC. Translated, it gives CASSLSSEQYF.

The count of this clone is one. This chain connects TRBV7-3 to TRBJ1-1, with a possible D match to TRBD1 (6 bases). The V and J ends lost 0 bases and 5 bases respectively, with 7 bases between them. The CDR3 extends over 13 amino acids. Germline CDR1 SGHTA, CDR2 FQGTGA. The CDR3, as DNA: TGTGCCAGCAGCTTAACTAGGGGGACTGAAGCTTTCTTT. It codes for CASSLTRGTEAFF.

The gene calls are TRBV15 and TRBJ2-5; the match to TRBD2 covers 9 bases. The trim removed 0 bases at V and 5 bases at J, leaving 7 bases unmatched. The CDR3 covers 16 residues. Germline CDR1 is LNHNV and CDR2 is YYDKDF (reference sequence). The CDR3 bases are TGTGCCACCAGCAGAGATCTAACTAGCGGGCCGGAGACCCAGTACTTC. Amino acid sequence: CATSRDLTSGPETQYF.